Described below is a single TCR beta chain sequence and its context. What it binds is not known. The read comes to an end 3 residues before the CDR3 does, leaving the germline J gene to fill in the end. TCRdb's copy holds only in-frame clones and misses some; the assay was immunoSEQ multiplex PCR. The ten top clones account for about 3%, within a sample of roughly 29,000 clones. The CDR3 loop spans 13 amino acids. Germline V gives CDR1 SEHNR, CDR2 FQNEAQ (reference sequence). The data were taken from a study of T cells in women clearing cervical HPV infection. Whole-study findings and limits: T-cell numbers per sample were unknown and may explain richness differences.

The receptor was derived from a woman between 18 and 69 years old with a cervical HPV16 infection that either progressed to CIN3+ or cleared (not recorded which). This chain uses TRBV7-9 with TRBJ2-4, with D maybe TRBD2 (5 bases). Sequences were obtained from blood buffy coat. CDR3 DNA, as far as it was read: TGTGCCAGCAGCTTAGGGACTGCCGATGGT. Translation gives CASSLGTADG. The full CDR3 reads CASSLGTADGQYF.